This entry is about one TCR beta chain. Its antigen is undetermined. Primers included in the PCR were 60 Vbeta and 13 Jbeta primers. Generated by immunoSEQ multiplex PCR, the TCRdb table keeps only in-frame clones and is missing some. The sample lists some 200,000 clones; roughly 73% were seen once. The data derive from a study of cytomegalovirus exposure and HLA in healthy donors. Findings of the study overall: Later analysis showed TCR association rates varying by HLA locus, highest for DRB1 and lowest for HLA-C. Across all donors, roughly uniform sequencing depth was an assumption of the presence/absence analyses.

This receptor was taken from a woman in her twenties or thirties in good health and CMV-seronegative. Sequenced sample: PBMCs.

The CDR3 loop reads CATWTGGGGELFF. Here the CDR3 DNA reads TGTGCCACATGGACAGGGGGCGGCGGGGAGCTGTTTTTT. The chain has TRBV19 and TRBJ2-2; TRBD1 agrees at 11 bases. The V and J ends lost 10 bases and 7 bases, in that order; junction bases with no gene match: 5. The CDR3 is 13 residues long. From germline, CDR1 is LNHDA and CDR2 SQIVND (reference sequence).